This TCR beta chain was obtained from a study of cytomegalovirus exposure and HLA in healthy donors. Findings and limits, study-wide: TCR sequences were mostly rare, though some public TCRs occurred in many donors.

The PCR ran on 60 Vbeta and 13 Jbeta primers. The data were produced by immunoSEQ multiplex PCR, yet TCRdb's version contains in-frame clones alone and is incomplete. Of over 130,000 clones listed, 65% to 85% are singletons. Note on this clone: As yet, its antigen is unknown.

Germline assignment: CDR1 LGHNA and CDR2 YNFKEQ. Trimming left V 0 bases short and J 1 base short, with 13 bases between. The CDR3 spans 16 residues. This rearrangement joins TRBV4-2 to TRBJ2-7; D may be TRBD2 (5 bases). The clonotype originates from a male donor in good health and CMV-seronegative. The source material was PBMCs. CDR3 nucleotide sequence: TGTGCCAGCAGCCAAGACGACGGTACGGGATCCTACGAGCAGTACTTC. This sequence encodes CASSQDDGTGSYEQYF.